This TCR beta chain came from a study of T cell responses to AZD1222 COVID-19 vaccine. Study results and limitations: Donor demographics were predominantly white British with a female majority; clonal diversity may be underestimated. The number of AZD1222 recipients seropositive at baseline was only five or six.

As to this clone: Its antigen is unknown.

V was clipped by 0 bases and J by 1 base, with 13 bases between them. Germline V gene data show CDR1 as SGHNT and CDR2 as YYREEE (reference sequence). This CDR3 region has 16 residues. TCRdb's table, derived via immunoSEQ multiplex PCR, lists solely in-frame clones and lacks some. Here the sample spans 150,000 to 200,000 clones, 91% being singletons. The V gene is TRBV5-4, the J gene TRBJ1-1, with D possibly being TRBD1 (5 bases). The clonotype originates from an adult in good health. The material was peripheral blood, obtained on day 0 of AZD1222 vaccination. In DNA, the CDR3 is TGTGCCAGCAGCTTGGAGCAGGTTAGGGGGAACACTGAAGCTTTCTTT. Amino acid sequence: CASSLEQVRGNTEAFF. Full variable domain (missing parts from reference TRBV5-4 and TRBJ1-1): ETGVTQSPTHLIKTRGQQVTLRCSSQSGHNTVSWYQQALGQGPQFIFQYYREEENGRGNFPPRFSGLQFPNYSSELNVNALELDDSALYLCASSLEQVRGNTEAFFGQGTRLTVV.